The TCR beta chain described here comes from a study of T cell responses to AZD1222 COVID-19 vaccine. Study-level findings and limits: The breadth and depth of Spike-specific TCRs increased once two AZD1222 doses had been given. Distributed over spike, vaccine-associated CD4 TCRs predominated at 160-218 and 743-854.

Generated by immunoSEQ multiplex PCR, the TCRdb table keeps only in-frame clones and is missing some. Counted here are more than 140,000 clones, more than 80% occurring once; the ten biggest clones make up just under 3%. Of note for this clone: Its specificity is not known.

Here the sequenced sample was peripheral blood, taken on day 0 of AZD1222 vaccination. This sequence was found in an adult in good health.

The CDR3 sequence: CASRNEGAGEKLFF. The CDR3 DNA reads TGTGCCAGCAGGAACGAGGGGGCAGGGGAAAAACTGTTTTTT. The V and J genes are TRBV2 and TRBJ1-4, with TRBD1 matching over 7 bases. CDR1 and CDR2 from the germline V gene are SNHLY and FYNNEI. J was trimmed by 8 bases and V by 6 bases; bases with no gene match: 9. This CDR3 has 14 amino acids.